Below, one T cell receptor beta chain is given with its context. The sample comes from a study of response to subunit inactivated influenza vaccine. Trimming shortened V by 0 bases and J by 6 bases, and 11 bases separated the two germline ends. The CDR3 totals 14 residues. Germline V lookup: CDR1 DFQATT, CDR2 SNEGSKA (reference sequence). TCRdb analysed the RT-PCR reads with MiXCR anew, one entry per CDR3 protein. The table records about half a million distinct CDR3 sequences, 7.6% of them present only once. The clonotype originates from a man between 45 and 75 years old who received an inactivated influenza vaccine. This sample comprised PBMCs from blood, obtained around 25 months after vaccination. The chain couples TRBV20-1 to TRBJ2-2, with a weak D call TRBD2 (6 bases). The CDR3 protein is CSARDTLAPGELFF. CDR3 DNA sequence: TGCAGTGCTAGAGATACACTAGCCCCCGGGGAGCTGTTTTTT.